This TCR beta chain was obtained from a study of shared clonotypes between healthy human individuals. For this clone: Its target is unknown.

Unmatched junction bases numbered 12, after V lost 4 bases and J lost 8 bases. Germline V gene data show CDR1 as SGHNT and CDR2 as YYREEE (reference sequence). The CDR3 loop spans 15 amino acids. Whole-study results and caveats: The study generally estimated greater richness for naive than memory subsets. With a handful of donors compared, around 4.7% of naive CD4 clonotypes were shared. Clonotype sharing among donors was thought likely to change with sequencing depth.

Sequencing used immunoSEQ multiplex PCR; TCRdb keeps in-frame clones, though not all of them. This table holds 150,000 to 200,000 clones, approximately 70% found once. Sequenced: memory CD4+ T cells sorted from blood. Subset here: CD45RA-negative fraction. The sequence came from a young man in good health. V gene TRBV5-4 combines with J gene TRBJ2-1, with 7 bases fitting TRBD2. CDR3 sequence: CASSPLAGVSDEQFF. CDR3 DNA sequence: TGTGCCAGCAGCCCGTTGGCGGGAGTAAGTGATGAGCAGTTCTTC.